These 3 T cell receptor beta chains came from one sample sequenced in a study of cytomegalovirus exposure and HLA in healthy donors. PCR primers comprised 60 Vbeta and 13 Jbeta primers. The protocol was immunoSEQ multiplex PCR, while the TCRdb copy is restricted to in-frame clones and leaves out a portion. This sample has 150,000 or so clones; around 80% occur once, and the top ten carry around 3%. Sequenced material: PBMCs. Source of these receptors: a man younger than 30 in good health and CMV-seropositive.

The chain links TRBV28 to TRBJ1-1, with 9 bases lining up with TRBD1. The germline CDR1 and CDR2 sequences are MDHEN and SYDVKM. V dropped 4 bases and J dropped 5; count of bases not matched to a gene: 8. CDR3 size: 15 residues. The CDR3 bases are TGTGCCAGCAGTTCTACACGACAGGGGGTTACTGAAGCTTTCTTT. Protein sequence: CASSSTRQGVTEAFF. Full variable domain (rest looked up from reference TRBV28 and TRBJ1-1): DVKVTQSSRYLVKRTGEKVFLECVQDMDHENMFWYRQDPGLGLRLIYFSYDVKMKEKGDIPEGYSVSREKKERFSLILESASTNQTSMYLCASSSTRQGVTEAFFGQGTRLTVV.

The chain carries TRBV2 and TRBJ2-7, with TRBD2 matching over 7 bases. J gave up 6 bases and V 5 bases, and 13 bases lay outside the gene matches. Germline V CDR1 and CDR2: SNHLY, FYNNEI. The CDR3 loop spans 15 amino acids. The CDR3 DNA is TGTGCCAGCAGTAGCGGGAAGGTTATAATAGGCGAGCAGTACTTC. This codes for CASSSGKVIIGEQYF.

In DNA, the CDR3 is TGTGCCAGCAGCCAAGATCTGTCAGGGCTCCAGGGGATTCAGTACTTC. Translating gives CASSQDLSGLQGIQYF. The rearrangement joins TRBV4-2 to TRBJ2-4; D is perhaps TRBD1 (6 bases). Trimming took 0 bases from V and 10 from J, leaving 19 bases between them. Germline lookup yields CDR1 LGHNA and CDR2 YNFKEQ. The CDR3 spans 16 residues.